A single sample gave rise to the 22 T cell receptor beta chains below, sequenced in a study of blood T cell repertoires in COVID-19. Some clones are missing from TCRdb's copy, which holds only in-frame ones; the method was immunoSEQ multiplex PCR. The repertoire includes about 140,000 clones, roughly 90% of them detected once, and approximately 2.4% sits in the top ten. The sample taken for sequencing was peripheral blood. These receptors all stem from a human donor with COVID-19, enrolled during active disease. The donor label of this sample is uncertain.

This clone was seen more than once but under ten times. CDR3 nucleotides: TGTGCCAGCAGCCCGCCGGGACAGCACGAGGGTTCCTATAATTCACCCCTCCACTTT. This translates into CASSPPGQHEGSYNSPLHF. V and J are TRBV3-1 (or the pseudogene TRBV3-2) and TRBJ1-6; 7 positions match TRBD1. This CDR3 has 19 amino acids. Germline loops: CDR1 LGHDT, CDR2 YNNKEL (reference sequence). V lost 4 bases and J lost 1; bases outside the gene matches: 13.

The V gene is TRBV25-1, the J gene TRBJ2-1; 7 bases fit TRBD1. Per germline, CDR1 MGHDK and CDR2 SYGVNS. The CDR3 is 14 amino acids. The V gene end was trimmed by 3 bases and the J gene end by 1 base; junction bases not matched to a gene: 0. CDR3 bases: TGTGCCAGCAGTGAGACAGGGTCCTACAATGAGCAGTTCTTC. Encoded protein: CASSETGSYNEQFF.

This chain uses TRBV19 with TRBJ1-3; possibly TRBD1 for D (6 bases). The germline V and J ends were trimmed by 7 bases and 1 base, with 8 bases remaining between them. Germline V gene sequence: CDR1 LNHDA, CDR2 SQIVND (reference sequence). The CDR3 contains 13 residues. The CDR3 protein is CASKGDSGNTIYF. The DNA of the CDR3 is TGTGCCAGTAAGGGGGATTCTGGAAACACCATATATTTT.

The gene calls are TRBV10-1 and TRBJ2-2; D uncertain. The CDR3 length is 14 residues. V lost 2 bases and J 1 base, leaving 5 bases between the germline ends. Germline V gene lookup returns CDR1 WNHNN and CDR2 SYGVQD (reference sequence). CDR3 loop: CASSETRNTGELFF. CDR3 bases: TGCGCCAGCAGTGAGACCAGGAACACCGGGGAGCTGTTTTTT.

The chain uses TRBV25-1 and TRBJ2-2, with D possibly TRBD1 on 6 matching bases. The V gene lost 3 bases and the J gene lost 4 bases, with 12 bases spanning the gap. Germline V gene data show CDR1 as MGHDK and CDR2 as SYGVNS. CDR3 size: 15 residues. In DNA form, the CDR3 reads TGTGCCAGCAGTGATGCACAGGGATTCACCGGGGAGCTGTTTTTT. It encodes CASSDAQGFTGELFF.

The chain is built from TRBV5-1 and TRBJ2-1, with 7 nucleotides matching TRBD1. There are 15 residues in the CDR3. Per the germline V gene, CDR1 is SGHRS and CDR2 is YFSETQ. Trimming at V came to 5 bases and at J to 7 bases, leaving 12 bases not matched to a gene. The CDR3 is CASRRDSLTRNEQFF. The CDR3 DNA reads TGCGCCAGCAGACGGGACAGCCTCACGAGGAATGAGCAGTTCTTC.

Comment on this clone: A read error may account for a junction end that differs from germline. The genes are TRBV27 and TRBJ1-6; no reliable D call. The CDR3 has 13 amino acids. Germline values: CDR1 MNHEY, CDR2 SMNVEV (reference sequence). The CDR3 region is CASSLSVLASLVF. DNA of the CDR3: TGTGCCAGCAGTTTAAGTGTTTTGGCTTCCCTTGTCTTT.

V gene TRBV6-5 combines with J gene TRBJ2-7; no definite D call. Germline CDR1 is MNHEY and CDR2 is SVGAGI. CDR3 length: 14 residues. The V end lost 4 bases, the J end lost 6 bases, and 16 bases lay between the germline ends. CDR3 region: CASSSIPKPSEQYF. CDR3 nucleotides: TGTGCCAGCAGTTCTATCCCGAAACCAAGCGAGCAGTACTTC.

CDR3: CASRDRGQETQYF. The CDR3 DNA sequence: TGTGCCAGCAGGGACAGGGGGCAAGAGACCCAGTACTTC. The V and J genes are TRBV2 and TRBJ2-5; 10 nucleotides agree with TRBD1. This CDR3 is built from 13 residues. Germline trimming cut 6 bases from V and 2 bases from J; bases unmatched to any gene: 0. Germline CDR1 is SNHLY and CDR2 is FYNNEI.

The V and J genes are TRBV29-1 and TRBJ2-7; D is ambiguous. The germline V and J ends were trimmed by 7 bases and 0 bases, with 13 bases remaining between them. Germline V lookup: CDR1 SQVTM, CDR2 ANQGSEA. This CDR3 is 13 amino acids long. CDR3 DNA sequence: TGCAGCGCGATGAGAACGAACTCCTACGAGCAGTACTTC. Its translation is CSAMRTNSYEQYF.

The rearrangement joins TRBV4-2 to TRBJ1-2, with 10 positions matching TRBD1. The CDR3 runs to 15 residues. Germline-derived CDR1 and CDR2 are LGHNA and YNFKEQ. After removal of 0 bases from V and 5 bases from J, the junction contained 3 bases not matched to a gene. CDR3 protein: CASSQDWGQGYGYTF. DNA for the CDR3: TGTGCCAGCAGCCAAGATTGGGGACAGGGGTATGGCTACACCTTC.

The genes are TRBV19 and TRBJ2-3; D not certain. Trimming took off 5 bases at V and 2 bases at J, with 8 bases between the two ends. The length of the CDR3 is 13 residues. Germline V gene data show CDR1 as LNHDA and CDR2 as SQIVND (reference sequence). CDR3 residues: CASSAQVTDTQYF. The CDR3 DNA sequence: TGTGCCAGTAGTGCCCAGGTCACAGATACGCAGTATTTT. Together with reference TRBV19 and TRBJ2-3, the CDR3 gives the full variable domain: DGGITQSPKYLFRKEGQNVTLSCEQNLNHDAMYWYRQDPGQGLRLIYYSQIVNDFQKGDIAEGYSVSREKKESFPLTVTSAQKNPTAFYLCASSAQVTDTQYFGPGTRLTVL.

The J gene is TRBJ2-5, the V gene TRBV9; TRBD1 matches at 7 bases. The junction had 4 bases not matched to a gene; V was cut back by 3 bases and J by 2 bases. Germline V gene lookup returns CDR1 SGDLS and CDR2 YYNGEE. This CDR3 is 14 amino acids long. The CDR3 bases are TGTGCCAGCAGCGCCGGGACAGAACAAGAGACCCAGTACTTC. As protein: CASSAGTEQETQYF.

In DNA, the CDR3 is TGTGCCAGCAGCTTCGGCGGTATTAATGAAAAACTGTTTTTT. Amino acid sequence: CASSFGGINEKLFF. This chain connects TRBV11-3 to TRBJ1-4; unclear D gene. The CDR3 has 14 amino acids. V was pared by 3 bases and J by 4 bases, with 9 bases between. The germline CDR1 and CDR2 sequences are SGHNT and YENEEA.

This clone appeared once. CDR3 region: CASRILRVSNYGYTF. CDR3 DNA sequence: TGTGCCAGCAGAATCCTCAGGGTGTCGAACTATGGCTACACCTTC. This chain uses TRBV6-6 with TRBJ1-2, with D possibly being TRBD1 (5 bases). V was pared by 6 bases and J by 2 bases, with 16 bases between. This CDR3 has 15 amino acids. Germline values: CDR1 MNHNY, CDR2 SVGAGI (reference sequence).

V gene TRBV10-1 combines with J gene TRBJ2-7; no clear D. Looked up from germline, CDR1 is WNHNN and CDR2 is SYGVQD (reference sequence). Between the trimmed V and J ends, which lost 5 bases and 0 bases, there was a span of 5 bases. This CDR3 has 12 residues. As DNA, the CDR3 is TGCGCCAGCAGTCGTAGCTCCTACGAGCAGTACTTC. This gives the protein CASSRSSYEQYF.

The chain is built from TRBV28 and TRBJ1-5; 11 positions match TRBD1. V trimming: 6 bases; J trimming: 6 bases; junction bases outside the gene matches: 10. The germline gives CDR1 MDHEN, CDR2 SYDVKM. This CDR3 is built from 16 residues. The CDR3 DNA is TGTGCCAGCAGCATTACTAGGACAGGGGGCCGTCAGCCCCAGCATTTT. It codes for CASSITRTGGRQPQHF. Looking up the rest from reference TRBV28 and TRBJ1-5 gives the full variable domain: DVKVTQSSRYLVKRTGEKVFLECVQDMDHENMFWYRQDPGLGLRLIYFSYDVKMKEKGDIPEGYSVSREKKERFSLILESASTNQTSMYLCASSITRTGGRQPQHFGDGTRLSIL.

This chain connects TRBV10-2 to TRBJ2-5, with TRBD2 matching over 7 bases. The germline CDR1 and CDR2 sequences are WSHSY and SAAADI. CDR3 length: 15 amino acids. Trimming removed 8 bases from V and 4 bases from J; junction bases left unmatched: 13. CDR3 sequence reads: CASLPQQPGGETQYF. The CDR3 bases are TGCGCCAGCCTACCTCAGCAGCCGGGGGGAGAGACCCAGTACTTC.

This clone has only one observation. The chain employs TRBV7-2 and TRBJ1-4; D is perhaps TRBD1 (6 bases). Trimming stripped 2 bases from V and 0 bases from J, with 13 bases between. The CDR3 extends over 17 amino acids. The germline V gene encodes CDR1 SGHTA and CDR2 FQGNSA. The CDR3 here is CASSLLGGAATNEKLFF. The CDR3 DNA reads TGTGCCAGCAGCTTATTAGGGGGGGCAGCAACTAATGAAAAACTGTTTTTT.

DNA of the CDR3: TGTGCCAGCAGCTCCCAAACAGATACGCAGTATTTT. Its protein product is CASSSQTDTQYF. The rearrangement links TRBV7-9 to TRBJ2-3; D not resolved. This CDR3 has 12 amino acids. The ends were cut back, 4 bases at V and 3 bases at J, with 5 bases in the middle. The germline gives CDR1 SEHNR, CDR2 FQNEAQ (reference sequence). Using reference TRBV7-9 and TRBJ2-3 for the parts outside the CDR3, the full variable domain is DTGVSQNPRHKITKRGQNVTFRCDPISEHNRLYWYRQTLGQGPEFLTYFQNEAQLEKSRLLSDRFSAERPKGSFSTLEIQRTEQGDSAMYLCASSSQTDTQYFGPGTRLTVL.

This rearrangement joins TRBV11-2 to TRBJ1-4, with a weak D call TRBD1 (6 bases). Per the germline V gene, CDR1 is SGHAT and CDR2 is FQNNGV. The CDR3 is made up of 15 amino acids. V was cut by 5 bases and J by 10 bases, with 20 bases left in between. This CDR3 is CASSRGGETPGKLFF. In nucleotides, the CDR3 is TGTGCCAGCAGCAGGGGGGGGGAGACCCCCGGAAAACTGTTTTTT.

V is TRBV6-1 and J is TRBJ1-2; D is perhaps TRBD1 (5 bases). Germline assignment: CDR1 MNHNS and CDR2 SASEGT. This CDR3 contains 14 residues. The V gene lost 1 base and the J gene lost 4 bases, with 10 bases spanning the gap. CDR3 bases: TGTGCCAGCAGTGAAGGGGGGGAAATCTATGGCTACACCTTC. Protein: CASSEGGEIYGYTF.